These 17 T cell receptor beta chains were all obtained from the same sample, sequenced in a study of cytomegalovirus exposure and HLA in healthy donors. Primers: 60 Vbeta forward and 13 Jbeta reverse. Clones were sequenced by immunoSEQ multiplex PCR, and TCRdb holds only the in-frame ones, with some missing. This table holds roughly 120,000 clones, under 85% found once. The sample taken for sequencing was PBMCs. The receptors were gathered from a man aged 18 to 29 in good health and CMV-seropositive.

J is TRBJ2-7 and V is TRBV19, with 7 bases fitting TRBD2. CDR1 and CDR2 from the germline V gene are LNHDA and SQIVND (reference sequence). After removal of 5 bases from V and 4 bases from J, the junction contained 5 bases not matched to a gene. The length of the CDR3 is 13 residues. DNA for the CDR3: TGTGCCAGTAGTCAGCGGGGTGGATACGAGCAGTACTTC. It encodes CASSQRGGYEQYF.

The CDR3 sequence is CASSFKTGTDTQYF. The CDR3 DNA follows: TGTGCCAGCAGTTTTAAAACGGGCACAGATACGCAGTATTTT. The chain combines TRBV27 with TRBJ2-3; unclear D gene. CDR1 MNHEY and CDR2 SMNVEV come from the germline V gene (reference sequence). Trimming removed 3 bases from V and 1 base from J, with 8 bases in between. This CDR3 has 14 residues.

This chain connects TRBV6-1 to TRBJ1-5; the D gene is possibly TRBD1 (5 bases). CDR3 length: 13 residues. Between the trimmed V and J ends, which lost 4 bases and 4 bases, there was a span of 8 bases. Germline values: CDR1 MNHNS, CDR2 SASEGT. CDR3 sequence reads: CASSVGANQPQHF. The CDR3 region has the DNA TGTGCCAGCAGTGTAGGGGCTAATCAGCCCCAGCATTTT.

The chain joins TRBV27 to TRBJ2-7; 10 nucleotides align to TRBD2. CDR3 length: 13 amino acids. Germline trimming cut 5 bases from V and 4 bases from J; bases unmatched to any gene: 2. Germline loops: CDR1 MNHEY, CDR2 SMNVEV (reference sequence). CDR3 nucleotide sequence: TGTGCCAGCAGTAAGCGGGAGGGTTACGAGCAGTACTTC. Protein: CASSKREGYEQYF.

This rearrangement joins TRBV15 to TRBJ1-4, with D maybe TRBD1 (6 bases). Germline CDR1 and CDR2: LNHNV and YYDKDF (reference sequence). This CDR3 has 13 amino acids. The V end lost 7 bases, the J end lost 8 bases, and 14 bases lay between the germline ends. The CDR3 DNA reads TGTGCCACCACCGGAGGGAGGGGGGAAAAACTGTTTTTT. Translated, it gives CATTGGRGEKLFF. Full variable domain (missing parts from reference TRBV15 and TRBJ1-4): DAMVIQNPRYQVTQFGKPVTLSCSQTLNHNVMYWYQQKSSQAPKLLFHYYDKDFNNEADTPDNFQSRRPNTSFCFLDIRSPGLGDTAMYLCATTGGRGEKLFFGSGTQLSVL.

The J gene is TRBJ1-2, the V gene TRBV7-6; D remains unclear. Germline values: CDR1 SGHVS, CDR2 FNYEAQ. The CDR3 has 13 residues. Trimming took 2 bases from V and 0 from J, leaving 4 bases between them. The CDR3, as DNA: TGTGCCAGCAGCTTATCCGCTAACTATGGCTACACCTTC. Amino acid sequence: CASSLSANYGYTF.

The CDR3 DNA reads as TGTGCCAGCAGCCAAGATCAGGGACTAGCGAGATACGAGCAGTACTTC. Protein sequence: CASSQDQGLARYEQYF. The rearrangement joins TRBV4-2 to TRBJ2-7, with 10 nucleotides matching TRBD2. J gave up 4 bases and V 0 bases, and 6 bases lay outside the gene matches. This CDR3 has 16 residues. Germline assignment: CDR1 LGHNA and CDR2 YNFKEQ.

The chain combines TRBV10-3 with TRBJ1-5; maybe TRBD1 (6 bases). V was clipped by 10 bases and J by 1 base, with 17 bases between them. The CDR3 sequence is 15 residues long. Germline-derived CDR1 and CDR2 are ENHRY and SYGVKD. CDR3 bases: TGTGCCACTCGAGGGGGGGCGCAGAGCAATCAGCCCCAGCATTTT. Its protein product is CATRGGAQSNQPQHF.

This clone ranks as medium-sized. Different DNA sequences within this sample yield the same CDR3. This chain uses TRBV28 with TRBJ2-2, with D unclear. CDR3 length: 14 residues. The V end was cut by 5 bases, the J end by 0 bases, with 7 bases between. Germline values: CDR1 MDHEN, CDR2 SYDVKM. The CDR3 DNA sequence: TGTGCCAGCAGTCTGTACTCGAACACCGGGGAGCTGTTTTTT. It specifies CASSLYSNTGELFF.

The DNA of the CDR3 is TGCGCCAGCAGCCAAGGTGAGCACGAGCAGTACTTC. This encodes CASSQGEHEQYF. The chain has TRBV4-1 and TRBJ2-7; D is undetermined. The germline V and J ends were trimmed by 1 base and 5 bases, with 6 bases remaining between them. This CDR3 has 12 amino acids. Germline values: CDR1 MGHRA, CDR2 YSYEKL.

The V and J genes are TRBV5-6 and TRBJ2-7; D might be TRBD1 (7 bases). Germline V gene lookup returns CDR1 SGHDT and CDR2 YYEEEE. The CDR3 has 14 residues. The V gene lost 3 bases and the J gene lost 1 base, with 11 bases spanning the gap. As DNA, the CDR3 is TGTGCCAGCAGCTCGGCAGGGGGGTCCTACGAGCAGTACTTC. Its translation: CASSSAGGSYEQYF.

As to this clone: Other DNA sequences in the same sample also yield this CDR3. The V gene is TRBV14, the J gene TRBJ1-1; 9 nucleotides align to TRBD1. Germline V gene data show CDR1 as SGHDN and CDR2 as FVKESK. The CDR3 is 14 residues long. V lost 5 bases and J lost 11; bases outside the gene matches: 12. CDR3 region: CASSGGTGLLEAFF. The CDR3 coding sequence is TGTGCCAGCAGCGGTGGGACAGGGCTCCTTGAGGCTTTCTTT.

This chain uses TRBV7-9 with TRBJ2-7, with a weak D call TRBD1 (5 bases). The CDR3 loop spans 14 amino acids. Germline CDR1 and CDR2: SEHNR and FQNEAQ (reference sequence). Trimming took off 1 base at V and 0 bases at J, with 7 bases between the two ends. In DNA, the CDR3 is TGTGCCAGCAGCTTAGTTCAGGGCTCCTACGAGCAGTACTTC. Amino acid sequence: CASSLVQGSYEQYF.

The CDR3 region is CASTVAGRAGELFF. The DNA of the CDR3 is TGTGCCAGCACCGTGGCAGGGAGGGCCGGGGAGCTGTTTTTT. The chain has TRBV6-4 and TRBJ2-2, with TRBD2 identical over 7 bases. The germline V gene encodes CDR1 MRHNA and CDR2 SNTAGT. V trimming: 7 bases; J trimming: 6 bases; junction bases outside the gene matches: 8. This CDR3 has 14 amino acids.

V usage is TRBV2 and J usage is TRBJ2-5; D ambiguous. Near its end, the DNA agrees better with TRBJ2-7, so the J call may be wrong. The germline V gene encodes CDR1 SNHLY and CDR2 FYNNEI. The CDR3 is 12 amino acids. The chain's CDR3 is CASLTAAHEQYF. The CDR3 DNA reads TGTGCCAGCTTGACTGCGGCACACGAGCAGTACTTC.

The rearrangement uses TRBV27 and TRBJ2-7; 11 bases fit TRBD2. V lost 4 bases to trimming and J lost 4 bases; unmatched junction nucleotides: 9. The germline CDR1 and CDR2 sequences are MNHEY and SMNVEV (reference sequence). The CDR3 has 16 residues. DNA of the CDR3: TGTGCCAGCAGTTCGATGGCAACTAGCGGGGGATACGAGCAGTACTTC. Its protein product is CASSSMATSGGYEQYF.

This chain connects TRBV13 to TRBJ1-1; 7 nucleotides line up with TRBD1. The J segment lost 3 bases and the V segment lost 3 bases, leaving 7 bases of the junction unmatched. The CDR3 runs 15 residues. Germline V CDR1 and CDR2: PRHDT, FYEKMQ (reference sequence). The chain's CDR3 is CASSLTGIGDTEAFF. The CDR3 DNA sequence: TGTGCCAGCAGCTTGACAGGGATCGGGGACACTGAAGCTTTCTTT.